This TCR beta chain emerged from a study of blood T cells in healthy people across ages. Using a J-beta primer mix together with a sample-barcoded 5' primer, a second PCR was run for about 7 to 12 cycles. TCRdb called the 5' RACE reads again in MiXCR, with one record for every CDR3 protein. The sample comprises fewer than 950,000 distinct CDR3 sequences, roughly 34% of which are singletons, and roughly 13% rests with the top ten. This CDR3 is built from 21 residues. The germline CDR1 and CDR2 sequences are MNHEY and SVGEGT. V lost 2 bases and J lost 0, with 26 bases in between. The chain is built from TRBV6-2 or TRBV6-3 and TRBJ2-1; possible D gene TRBD1, 6 bases. The clonotype was recovered from a man younger than 35 in good health. Specimen: blood. CDR3 residues: CASSYPSTGNKGLSSYNEQFF. Here the CDR3 DNA reads TGTGCCAGCAGTTACCCTTCTACAGGGAACAAGGGGTTAAGCTCCTACAATGAGCAGTTCTTC.